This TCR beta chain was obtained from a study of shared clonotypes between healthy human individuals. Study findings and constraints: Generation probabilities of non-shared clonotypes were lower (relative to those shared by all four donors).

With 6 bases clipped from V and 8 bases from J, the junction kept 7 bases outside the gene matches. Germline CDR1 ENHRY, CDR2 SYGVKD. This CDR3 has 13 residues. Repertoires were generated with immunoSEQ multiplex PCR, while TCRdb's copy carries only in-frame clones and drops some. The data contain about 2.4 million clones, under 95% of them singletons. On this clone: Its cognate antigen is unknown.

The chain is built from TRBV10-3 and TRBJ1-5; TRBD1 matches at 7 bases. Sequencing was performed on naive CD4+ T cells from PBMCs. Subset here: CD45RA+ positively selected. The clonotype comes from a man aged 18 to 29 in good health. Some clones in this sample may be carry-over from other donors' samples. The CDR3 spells CAIRPDRPEPQHF. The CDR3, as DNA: TGTGCCATCAGGCCGGACAGGCCCGAGCCCCAGCATTTT.